One and the same sample provided the 14 T cell receptor beta chains below, sequenced in a study of blood T cell repertoires in COVID-19. Profiled with immunoSEQ multiplex PCR; TCRdb holds only in-frame clones, not every one. The table lists around 170,000 clones, 80% to 90% of them singletons. Sequencing input: peripheral blood. These receptor sequences come from a man aged 50-59 years with active or convalescent COVID-19.

V is TRBV11-3 and J is TRBJ2-5; 7 nucleotides align to TRBD1. The ends lost 4 bases at V and 5 bases at J; junction bases unmatched: 10. Germline-derived CDR1 and CDR2 are SGHNT and YENEEA. The CDR3 has 15 amino acids. Written as DNA, the CDR3 is TGTGCCAGCAGCTCCGATCGACAGGGACGGGAGACCCAGTACTTC. Its translation: CASSSDRQGRETQYF.

The J gene is TRBJ1-2, the V gene TRBV28; 7 bases are a match to TRBD1. Germline V gene lookup returns CDR1 MDHEN and CDR2 SYDVKM. V lost 4 bases and J lost 0; bases outside the gene matches: 5. This CDR3 contains 15 residues. The CDR3 nucleotides are TGTGCCAGCAGTTCAACAGGGGCTCCTAACTATGGCTACACCTTC. This gives the protein CASSSTGAPNYGYTF.

This clone was seen more than once but under ten times. The chain links TRBV4-2 to TRBJ1-5; 7 bases are a match to TRBD1. The V gene's germline CDR1 is LGHNA and CDR2 YNFKEQ. This CDR3 comprises 15 residues. After removal of 3 bases from V and 6 bases from J, the junction contained 8 bases not matched to a gene. The CDR3 bases are TGTGCCAGCAGCCACGATAGGACAGGCGTTCAGCCCCAGCATTTT. It codes for CASSHDRTGVQPQHF.

This clone was seen more than once but under ten times. The chain couples TRBV27 to TRBJ2-7, with 9 bases matching TRBD1. V was clipped by 8 bases and J by 0 bases; unmatched bases: 17. Germline V gives CDR1 MNHEY, CDR2 SMNVEV (reference sequence). The CDR3 is made up of 18 amino acids. The CDR3 DNA is TGTGCCAGCGCCACCGGGACAGGGTATGGGAGGGGCTCCTACGAGCAGTACTTC. This sequence encodes CASATGTGYGRGSYEQYF.

V is TRBV3-1 (or the pseudogene TRBV3-2) and J is TRBJ2-1; the D gene is possibly TRBD1 (6 bases). Germline-derived CDR1 and CDR2 are LGHDT and YNNKEL (reference sequence). The ends were cut back, 0 bases at V and 8 bases at J, with 23 bases in the middle. The CDR3 totals 18 residues. The CDR3 DNA reads as TGTGCCAGCAGCCAAGATGGGGTGGGGGCGCAGGTTGAGGATGAGCAGTTCTTC. It is translated as CASSQDGVGAQVEDEQFF.

This rearrangement joins TRBV18 to TRBJ1-2; 9 nucleotides line up with TRBD1. V dropped 3 bases and J dropped 3; count of bases not matched to a gene: 2. Germline CDR1 KGHSH, CDR2 LQKENI. The CDR3 length is 14 residues. DNA of the CDR3: TGTGCCAGCTCACCGCGGACAGGGGACTATGGCTACACCTTC. It encodes CASSPRTGDYGYTF.

The CDR3 here is CAWSPGLDEKLFF. As DNA, the CDR3 is TGTGCCTGGAGCCCAGGTTTGGATGAAAAACTGTTTTTT. This chain connects TRBV30 to TRBJ1-4; D unclear. The CDR3 has 13 residues. Trimming took off 3 bases at V and 6 bases at J, with 11 bases between the two ends. CDR1 GTSNPN and CDR2 SVGIG come from the germline V gene (reference sequence). Looking up the rest from reference TRBV30 and TRBJ1-4 gives the full variable domain: SQTIHQWPATLVQPVGSPLSLECTVEGTSNPNLYWYRQAAGRGLQLLFYSVGIGQISSEVPQNLSASRPQDRQFILSSKKLLLSDSGFYLCAWSPGLDEKLFFGSGTQLSVL.

This chain links TRBV30 with TRBJ1-5, with D tentatively TRBD1 (6 bases). The CDR3 has 15 residues. Germline CDR1 and CDR2: GTSNPN and SVGIG (reference sequence). Trimming removed 3 bases at V and 3 bases at J, with 15 bases between. The CDR3 reads CAWRDPQGNNQPQHF. The CDR3 DNA reads TGTGCCTGGAGGGATCCTCAGGGGAACAATCAGCCCCAGCATTTT.

The J gene is TRBJ1-4, the V gene TRBV19; the match to TRBD1 covers 10 bases. The CDR3 totals 14 residues. Germline values: CDR1 LNHDA, CDR2 SQIVND (reference sequence). The J segment lost 7 bases and the V segment lost 5 bases, leaving 4 bases of the junction unmatched. The DNA for the CDR3 is TGTGCCAGTAGTGTCGGGACAGGGGCTGAAAAACTGTTTTTT. Translated, it gives CASSVGTGAEKLFF.

This clone came up many times. The chain carries TRBV5-4 and TRBJ1-4, with 9 bases fitting TRBD1. Trimming removed 4 bases from V and 5 bases from J; junction bases left unmatched: 6. This CDR3 comprises 15 residues. The V gene's germline CDR1 is SGHNT and CDR2 YYREEE (reference sequence). The CDR3 region is CASSENRGLNEKLFF. The CDR3 region has the DNA TGTGCCAGCAGCGAAAACAGGGGGCTAAATGAAAAACTGTTTTTT.

The chain combines TRBV19 with TRBJ2-7, with 7 positions matching TRBD1. This CDR3 comprises 15 residues. Germline V gene data show CDR1 as LNHDA and CDR2 as SQIVND (reference sequence). Germline trimming cut 5 bases from V and 2 bases from J; bases unmatched to any gene: 9. CDR3 loop: CASSEKTGTTYEQYF. The CDR3, as DNA: TGTGCCAGTAGTGAGAAGACAGGGACAACCTACGAGCAGTACTTC.

The chain recombines TRBV11-3 with TRBJ2-7; D might be TRBD1 (7 bases). In germline, CDR1 is SGHNT, CDR2 YENEEA. V was clipped by 5 bases and J by 7 bases, with 18 bases between them. The CDR3 sequence is 14 residues long. The CDR3, as DNA: TGTGCCAGCAGCCCGGGAGAACAGGGGAGGGAGCAGTACTTC. This encodes CASSPGEQGREQYF.

J is TRBJ2-3 and V is TRBV7-3, with 7 bases lining up with TRBD2. Per germline, CDR1 SGHTA and CDR2 FQGTGA. The V gene end was trimmed by 4 bases and the J gene end by 4 bases; junction bases not matched to a gene: 5. CDR3 size: 14 residues. The CDR3 nucleotides are TGTGCCAGCAGCTCACTCGCGGGAGCAGATACGCAGTATTTT. This codes for CASSSLAGADTQYF.

This sequence joins TRBV3-1 (or the pseudogene TRBV3-2) and TRBJ1-4; D unclear. The V gene lost 3 bases and the J gene lost 6 bases, with 8 bases spanning the gap. Per germline, CDR1 LGHDT and CDR2 YNNKEL (reference sequence). The CDR3 covers 13 residues. CDR3 amino acids: CASSQAGYEKLFF. In DNA form, the CDR3 reads TGTGCCAGCAGCCAGGCGGGCTATGAAAAACTGTTTTTT.